The source of this T cell receptor (beta chain) is a study of blood T cell repertoires in COVID-19. In its sample, this clone was seen once. Data came from immunoSEQ multiplex PCR; TCRdb stores just in-frame clones and leaves some out. The top ten hold roughly 10% of the sample, which has approximately 290,000 clones, about nine tenths seen once. The V end was cut by 6 bases, the J end by 6 bases, with 12 bases between. The germline V gene encodes CDR1 LNHDA and CDR2 SQIVND (reference sequence). The CDR3 runs to 13 residues. Sequenced material: peripheral blood. The receptor comes from a woman in her thirties with COVID-19, enrolled during active disease. The rearrangement joins TRBV19 to TRBJ2-1; TRBD2 is a possible D gene (6 bases). The chain's CDR3 is CASSPGAPNEQFF. Written as DNA, the CDR3 is TGTGCCAGTAGCCCGGGAGCTCCCAATGAGCAGTTCTTC.